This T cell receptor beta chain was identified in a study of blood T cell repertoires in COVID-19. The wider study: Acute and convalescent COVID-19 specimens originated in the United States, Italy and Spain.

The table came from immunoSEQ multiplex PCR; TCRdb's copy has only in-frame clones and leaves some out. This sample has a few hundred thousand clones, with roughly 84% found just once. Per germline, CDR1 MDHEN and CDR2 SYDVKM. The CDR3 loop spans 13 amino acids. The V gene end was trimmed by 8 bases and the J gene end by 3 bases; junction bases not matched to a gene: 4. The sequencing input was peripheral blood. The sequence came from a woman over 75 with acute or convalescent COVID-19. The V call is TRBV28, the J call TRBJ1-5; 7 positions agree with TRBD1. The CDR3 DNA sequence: TGTGCCAGCGGGGGACAGAACAATCAGCCCCAGCATTTT. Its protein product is CASGGQNNQPQHF.